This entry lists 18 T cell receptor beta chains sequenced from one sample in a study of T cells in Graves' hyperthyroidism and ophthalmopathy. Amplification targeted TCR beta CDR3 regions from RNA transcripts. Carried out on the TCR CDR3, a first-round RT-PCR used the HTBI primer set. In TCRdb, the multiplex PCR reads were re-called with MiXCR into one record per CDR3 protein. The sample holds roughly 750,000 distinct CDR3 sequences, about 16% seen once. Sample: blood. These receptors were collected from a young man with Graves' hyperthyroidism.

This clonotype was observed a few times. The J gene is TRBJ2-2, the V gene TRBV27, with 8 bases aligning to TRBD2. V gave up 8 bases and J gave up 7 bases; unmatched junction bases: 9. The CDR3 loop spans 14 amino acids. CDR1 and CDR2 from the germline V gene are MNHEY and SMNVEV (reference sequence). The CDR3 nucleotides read TGTGCCAGCGGGGTAGCGGGATCCGGCGGGGAGCTGTTTTTT. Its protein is CASGVAGSGGELFF.

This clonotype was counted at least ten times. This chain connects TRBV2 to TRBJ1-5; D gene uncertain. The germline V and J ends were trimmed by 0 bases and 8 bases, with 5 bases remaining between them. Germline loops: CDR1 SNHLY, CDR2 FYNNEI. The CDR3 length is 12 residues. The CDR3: CASSEAGKPQHF. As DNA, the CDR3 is TGTGCCAGCAGTGAAGCCGGCAAGCCCCAGCATTTT.

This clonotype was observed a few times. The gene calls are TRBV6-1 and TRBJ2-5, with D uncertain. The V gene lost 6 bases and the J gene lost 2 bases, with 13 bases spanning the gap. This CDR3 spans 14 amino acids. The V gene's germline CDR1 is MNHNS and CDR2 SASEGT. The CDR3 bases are TGTGCCAGCAGCTCAACAAGGAGTCAAGAGACCCAGTACTTC. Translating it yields CASSSTRSQETQYF.

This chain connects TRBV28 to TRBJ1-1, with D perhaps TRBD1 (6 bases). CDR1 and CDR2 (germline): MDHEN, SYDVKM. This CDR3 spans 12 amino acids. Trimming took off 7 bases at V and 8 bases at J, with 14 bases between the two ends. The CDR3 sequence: CASTRPGQEAFF. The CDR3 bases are TGTGCCAGCACCCGACCCGGACAGGAAGCTTTCTTT.

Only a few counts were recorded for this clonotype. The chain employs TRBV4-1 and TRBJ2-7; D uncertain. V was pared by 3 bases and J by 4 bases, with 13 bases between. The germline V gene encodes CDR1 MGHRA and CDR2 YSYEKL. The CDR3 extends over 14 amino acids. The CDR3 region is CASSHLRVGYEQYF. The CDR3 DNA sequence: TGCGCCAGCAGCCATTTAAGGGTTGGTTACGAGCAGTACTTC.

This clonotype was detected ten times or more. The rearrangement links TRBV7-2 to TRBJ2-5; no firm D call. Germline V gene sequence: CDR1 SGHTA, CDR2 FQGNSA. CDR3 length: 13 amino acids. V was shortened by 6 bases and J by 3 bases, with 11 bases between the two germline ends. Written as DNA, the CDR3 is TGTGCCAGCAGGCCTTATTCCAAAGAGACCCAGTACTTC. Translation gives CASRPYSKETQYF. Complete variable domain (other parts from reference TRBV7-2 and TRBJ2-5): GAGVSQSPSNKVTEKGKDVELRCDPISGHTALYWYRQSLGQGLEFLIYFQGNSAPDKSGLPSDRFSAERTGGSVSTLTIQRTQQEDSAVYLCASRPYSKETQYFGPGTRLLVL.

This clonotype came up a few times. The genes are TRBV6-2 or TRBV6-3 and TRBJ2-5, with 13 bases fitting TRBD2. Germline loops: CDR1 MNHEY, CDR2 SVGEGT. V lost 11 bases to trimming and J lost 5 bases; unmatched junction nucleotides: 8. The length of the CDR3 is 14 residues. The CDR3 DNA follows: TGTGCCGGTACTAGCGGGAGGGCATGGGAGACCCAGTACTTC. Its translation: CAGTSGRAWETQYF.

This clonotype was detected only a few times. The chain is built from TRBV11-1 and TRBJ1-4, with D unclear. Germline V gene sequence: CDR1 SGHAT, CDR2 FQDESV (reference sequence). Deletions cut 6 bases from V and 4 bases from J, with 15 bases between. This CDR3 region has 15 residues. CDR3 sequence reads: CASSPGRELNEKLFF. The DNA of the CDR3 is TGTGCCAGCAGTCCCGGACGGGAACTTAATGAAAAACTGTTTTTT.

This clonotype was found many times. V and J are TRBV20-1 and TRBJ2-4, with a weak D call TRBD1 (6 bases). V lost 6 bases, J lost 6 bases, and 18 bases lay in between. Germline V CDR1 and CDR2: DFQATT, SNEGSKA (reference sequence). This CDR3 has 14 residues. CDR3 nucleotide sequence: TGCAGTGCCTATAGACCGGGACAAGCAAACATTCAGTACTTC. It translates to CSAYRPGQANIQYF.

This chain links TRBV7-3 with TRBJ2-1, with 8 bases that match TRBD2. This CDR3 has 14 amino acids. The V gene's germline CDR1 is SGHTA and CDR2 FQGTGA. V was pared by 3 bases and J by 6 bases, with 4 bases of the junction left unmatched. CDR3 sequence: CASSFLGTSNEQFF. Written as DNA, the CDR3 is TGTGCCAGCAGCTTTTTAGGGACTAGCAATGAGCAGTTCTTC.

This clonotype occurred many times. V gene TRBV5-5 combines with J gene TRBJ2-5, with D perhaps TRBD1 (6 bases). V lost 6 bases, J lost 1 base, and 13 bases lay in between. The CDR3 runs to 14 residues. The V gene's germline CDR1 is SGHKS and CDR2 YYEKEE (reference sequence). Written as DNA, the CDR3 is TGTGCCAGCAACTGGCTGGGGGCCCAAGAGACCCAGTACTTC. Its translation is CASNWLGAQETQYF.

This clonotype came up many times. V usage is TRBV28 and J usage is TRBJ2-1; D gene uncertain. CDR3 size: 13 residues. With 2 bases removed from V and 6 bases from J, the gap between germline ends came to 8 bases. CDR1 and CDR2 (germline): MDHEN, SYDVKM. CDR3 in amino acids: CASSLGRLNEQFF. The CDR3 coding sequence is TGTGCCAGCAGTTTAGGAAGGCTCAATGAGCAGTTCTTC.

CDR3: CAWSADSYNSPLHF. The CDR3 DNA is TGTGCCTGGAGCGCGGACAGTTATAATTCACCCCTCCACTTT. This sequence joins TRBV30 and TRBJ1-6; D is perhaps TRBD1 (6 bases). The CDR3 consists of 14 residues. The V gene's germline CDR1 is GTSNPN and CDR2 SVGIG (reference sequence). Trimming pared 3 bases from V and 4 bases from J, leaving 10 bases between.

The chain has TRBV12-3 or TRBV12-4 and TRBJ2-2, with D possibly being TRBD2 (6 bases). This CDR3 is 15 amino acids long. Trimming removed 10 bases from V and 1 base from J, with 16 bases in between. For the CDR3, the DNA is TGTGCCACCACAGCGGCGGGAAGGAACACCGGGGAGCTGTTTTTT. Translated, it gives CATTAAGRNTGELFF.

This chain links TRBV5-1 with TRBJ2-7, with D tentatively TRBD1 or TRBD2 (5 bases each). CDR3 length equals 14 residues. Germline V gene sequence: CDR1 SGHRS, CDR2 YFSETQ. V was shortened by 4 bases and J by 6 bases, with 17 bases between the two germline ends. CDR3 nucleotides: TGCGCCAGCAGCCGGGATCTCTCAGGGCTCGAGCAGTACTTC. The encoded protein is CASSRDLSGLEQYF.

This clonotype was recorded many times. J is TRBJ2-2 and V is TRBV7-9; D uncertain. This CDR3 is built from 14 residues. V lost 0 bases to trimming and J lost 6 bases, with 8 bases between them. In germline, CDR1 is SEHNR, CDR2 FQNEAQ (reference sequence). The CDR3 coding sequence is TGTGCCAGCAGCTTAGCGGGTCCCTCCGGGGAGCTGTTTTTT. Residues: CASSLAGPSGELFF.

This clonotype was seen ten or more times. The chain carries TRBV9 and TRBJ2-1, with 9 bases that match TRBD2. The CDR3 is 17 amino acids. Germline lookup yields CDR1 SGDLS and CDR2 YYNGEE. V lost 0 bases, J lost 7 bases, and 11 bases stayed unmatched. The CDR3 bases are TGTGCCAGCAGCGTAGGAGTCGGCGGGAGGGCCGAGAATGAGCAGTTCTTC. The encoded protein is CASSVGVGGRAENEQFF.

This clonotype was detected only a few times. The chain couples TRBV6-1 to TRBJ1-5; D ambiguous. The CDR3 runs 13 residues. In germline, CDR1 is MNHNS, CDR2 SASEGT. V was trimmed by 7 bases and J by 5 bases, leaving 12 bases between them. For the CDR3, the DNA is TGTGCCAGCATTAGGGAGTCTGATCAGCCCCAGCATTTT. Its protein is CASIRESDQPQHF.